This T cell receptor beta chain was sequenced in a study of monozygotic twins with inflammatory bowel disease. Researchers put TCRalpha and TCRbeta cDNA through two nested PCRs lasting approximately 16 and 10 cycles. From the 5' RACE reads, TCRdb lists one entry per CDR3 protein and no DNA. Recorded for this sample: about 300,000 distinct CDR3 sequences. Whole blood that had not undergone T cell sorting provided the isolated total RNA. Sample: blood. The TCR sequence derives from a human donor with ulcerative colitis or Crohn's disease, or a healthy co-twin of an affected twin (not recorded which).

The CDR3 spells CASRTTTGTGVPNEQFF. The V gene is TRBV12-3 or TRBV12-4, the J gene TRBJ2-1; TCRdb lists TRBD1, though no DNA is available to test this call. The CDR3 has 17 residues.